These T cell receptor beta chains were read from a single sample in a study of identical twins. TCRdb passed the 5' RACE reads through MiXCR, listing each CDR3 protein once. The sample yields 1.5 million or so distinct CDR3 sequences, about 31% seen once. The sample was cord blood. All receptors derive from a newborn girl in good health. Each CDR3 is given with its conserved first and last residue. D genes are given only for firm matches. A clone size is listed for some rows: how often the clone was seen (once, few, many), or a class if it is expanded.

J gene,clone size,V gene,D gene,CDR3 protein,CDR3 DNA
TRBJ2-5,NA,TRBV4-2,NA,CASSQGQVKGQETQYF,TGTGCCAGCAGCCAAGGACAGGTTAAGGGCCAAGAGACCCAGTACTTC
TRBJ2-7,many,TRBV5-1,NA,CASRSNYEQYF,TGCGCCAGCAGATCCAACTACGAGCAGTACTTC
TRBJ2-7,NA,TRBV5-1,TRBD1,CASSLWTGGSYNEQYF,TGCGCCAGCAGCCTTTGGACAGGGGGCTCCTACAATGAGCAGTACTTC
TRBJ1-5,NA,TRBV20-1,NA,CSAATVYSNQPQHF,TGCAGTGCTGCGACAGTGTATAGCAATCAGCCCCAGCATTTT
TRBJ2-1,few,TRBV5-6,NA,CASGQRGLNEQFF,TGTGCCAGCGGACAGCGGGGCCTCAATGAGCAGTTCTTC
TRBJ1-5,NA,TRBV29-1,NA,CSVMGSNQHQHF,TGCAGCGTTATGGGGAGCAATCAGCACCAGCATTTT
TRBJ1-2,NA,TRBV2,NA,CASSEARRSHGYTF,TGTGCCAGCAGTGAAGCGAGGAGGTCCCATGGCTACACCTTC
TRBJ2-5,NA,TRBV3-1,NA,CASSQGTVKQETQYF,TGTGCCAGCAGCCAAGGGACAGTGAAACAAGAGACCCAGTACTTC
TRBJ1-6,NA,TRBV7-8,NA,CASSRRHREYNSPLHF,TGTGCCAGCAGCCGACGTCACAGGGAGTATAATTCACCCCTCCACTTT
TRBJ1-1,many,TRBV5-1,NA,CASSRGLNTEAFF,TGTGCCAGCAGCAGGGGTTTGAACACTGAAGCTTTCTTT
TRBJ2-6,NA,TRBV6-2/TRBV6-3,NA,CASIPKPVRANVLTF,TGTGCCAGCATTCCTAAGCCTGTAAGGGCCAACGTCCTGACTTTC
TRBJ1-2,few,TRBV5-1,NA,CASSSRGADDGYTF,TGCGCCAGCAGCTCCAGGGGTGCGGATGATGGCTACACCTTC
TRBJ1-6,few,TRBV20-1,NA,CSASPGRRYSPLHF,TGCAGTGCTAGTCCGGGACGGCGCTATTCACCCCTCCACTTT
TRBJ1-1,NA,TRBV20-1,NA,CSAHQDSNTEAFF,TGCAGTGCTCACCAGGACAGCAACACTGAAGCTTTCTTT
TRBJ2-7,many,TRBV12-3/TRBV12-4,NA,CATSVSYEQYF,TGTGCCACCTCAGTTTCATACGAGCAGTACTTC
TRBJ2-1,few,TRBV5-1,TRBD2,CASSTRLAGGPCNEQFF,TGCGCCAGCAGTACCAGACTAGCGGGGGGGCCCTGCAATGAGCAGTTCTTC
TRBJ2-1,few,TRBV5-1,TRBD2,CASSPLKVPGGRSYNEQFF,TGCGCCAGCAGCCCACTTAAAGTTCCGGGAGGCCGCTCCTACAATGAGCAGTTCTTC
TRBJ1-1,NA,TRBV4-2,NA,CASSQDQRGLAEAFF,TGTGCCAGCAGCCAAGATCAGAGGGGCCTCGCTGAAGCTTTCTTT
TRBJ1-2,few,TRBV9,NA,CASSVGGGASDGYTF,TGTGCCAGCAGCGTAGGGGGGGGCGCCAGTGATGGCTACACCTTC
TRBJ2-7,few,TRBV11-2,TRBD2,CASSLDPYSGGPSYEQYF,TGTGCCAGCAGCTTAGATCCGTATAGCGGGGGCCCCTCCTACGAGCAGTACTTC
TRBJ2-1,NA,TRBV21-1,NA,CASSSPRDFRSSYNEQFF,TGTGCCAGCAGCTCACCCCGGGACTTTCGGAGCTCCTACAATGAGCAGTTCTTC
TRBJ2-5,NA,TRBV30,NA,CAWSLPGGEQYF,TGTGCCTGGAGTCTACCAGGCGGGGAGCAGTACTTC
TRBJ2-3,NA,TRBV25-1,TRBD2,CASSKRTGTRVSDTQYF,TGTGCCAGCAGCAAAAGAACAGGGACTAGGGTTTCAGATACGCAGTATTTT
TRBJ1-2,NA,TRBV18,NA,CASSPKAIRVDYGYTF,TGTGCCAGCTCACCAAAAGCCATTAGGGTAGACTATGGCTACACCTTC
TRBJ1-2,few,TRBV27,NA,CASSIRGPGPLYGYTF,TGTGCCAGCAGTATCAGGGGTCCGGGGCCTCTCTATGGCTACACCTTC
TRBJ2-3,NA,TRBV3-1,TRBD2,CASSPRLAFTDTQYF,TGTGCCAGCAGCCCCCGACTAGCGTTCACAGATACGCAGTATTTT
TRBJ2-7,NA,TRBV2,TRBD2,CASRARLALREQYF,TGTGCCAGTAGGGCCAGACTAGCGCTGCGGGAGCAGTACTTC
TRBJ2-7,many,TRBV4-2,TRBD2,CASSQEAKTSGALRGYEQYF,TGTGCCAGCAGCCAAGAAGCGAAGACTAGCGGGGCCTTAAGAGGGTACGAGCAGTACTTC
TRBJ2-2,NA,TRBV20-1,NA,CSARGDYTGELFF,TGCAGTGCTAGAGGGGACTACACCGGGGAGCTGTTTTTT
TRBJ1-2,few,TRBV19,NA,CASSPWGYGYTF,TGTGCCAGTAGCCCCTGGGGGTATGGCTACACCTTC
TRBJ2-5,NA,TRBV6-6,NA,CAGSYPFETQYF,TGTGCCGGCAGTTACCCTTTCGAGACCCAGTACTTC
TRBJ2-7,few,TRBV20-1,NA,CSARPWTSLIEQYF,TGCAGTGCTAGACCCTGGACCTCGTTAATCGAGCAGTACTTC
TRBJ2-3,few,TRBV12-3/TRBV12-4,TRBD2,CASSLHPGLAEITTSTDTQYF,TGTGCCAGCAGCCTCCACCCGGGACTAGCGGAGATAACGACTAGCACAGATACGCAGTATTTT
TRBJ1-2,NA,TRBV7-2,NA,CASSLAQYTLNYGYTF,TGTGCCAGCAGCTTAGCGCAGTACACTCTTAACTATGGCTACACCTTC
TRBJ2-1,NA,TRBV3-1,TRBD2,CASSRSERTSGYETQFF,TGTGCCAGCAGCCGTTCAGAACGGACTAGCGGGTATGAGACCCAGTTCTTC
TRBJ1-1,NA,TRBV13,NA,CASTKVRTNTEAFF,TGTGCCAGCACCAAAGTACGTACGAACACTGAAGCTTTCTTT
TRBJ1-1,NA,TRBV11-2,NA,CASSLGEATEAFF,TGTGCCAGCAGCTTGGGGGAGGCCACTGAAGCTTTCTTT
TRBJ1-5,NA,TRBV28,NA,CASSLLDGTGGVRKEQPQHF,TGTGCCAGCAGTTTGCTTGACGGGACGGGGGGCGTTCGCAAGGAACAGCCCCAGCATTTT
TRBJ2-7,few,TRBV10-3,TRBD1,CATGQGFVSYEQYF,TGTGCCACCGGACAGGGATTCGTATCGTACGAGCAGTACTTC
TRBJ2-3,NA,TRBV5-1,TRBD1,CASSPRGTGYRGDTQYF,TGCGCCAGCAGCCCCCGAGGGACAGGGTATCGGGGAGATACGCAGTATTTT
TRBJ2-7,NA,TRBV3-1,TRBD2,CASSPGLAFPLYEQYF,TGTGCCAGCAGCCCGGGACTAGCTTTTCCGCTCTACGAGCAGTACTTC
TRBJ1-5,NA,TRBV19,TRBD1,CASNPFRGLLNQPQHF,TGTGCCAGTAACCCCTTCAGGGGGCTTCTCAATCAGCCCCAGCATTTT
TRBJ1-5,NA,TRBV20-1,NA,CSARSPAQQPQHF,TGCAGTGCTAGATCGCCAGCTCAGCAGCCCCAGCATTTT
TRBJ2-1,many,TRBV5-1,TRBD1,CASSLVDRGYNEQFF,TGTGCCAGCAGCTTAGTGGACAGGGGTTACAATGAGCAGTTCTTC
TRBJ1-2,NA,TRBV10-3,NA,CAISGWQETNYGCTF,TGTGCCATCAGTGGGTGGCAGGAGACTAACTATGGCTGCACCTTC
TRBJ2-6,NA,TRBV28,NA,CASSLPASGANVLTF,TGTGCCAGCAGTTTACCAGCCTCTGGGGCCAACGTCCTGACTTTC
TRBJ2-3,few,TRBV9,NA,CASSDKRSTDTQYF,TGTGCCAGCAGCGATAAGCGAAGCACAGATACGCAGTATTTT
TRBJ1-5,few,TRBV28,NA,CASSLRQPLNQPQHF,TGTGCCAGCAGCCTACGACAGCCCCTAAATCAGCCCCAGCATTTT
TRBJ2-7,few,TRBV12-3/TRBV12-4,TRBD1,CASSFGQGAISSYEQYF,TGTGCCAGCAGTTTTGGACAGGGGGCCATTTCCTCCTACGAGCAGTACTTC
TRBJ1-4,NA,TRBV20-1,TRBD1,CSARDLRGLEKLFF,TGCAGTGCTAGAGATCTCAGGGGGCTTGAAAAACTGTTTTTT
TRBJ2-1,few,TRBV29-1,TRBD1,CSVRGQGWYEQFF,TGCAGCGTTAGGGGACAGGGGTGGTATGAGCAGTTCTTC